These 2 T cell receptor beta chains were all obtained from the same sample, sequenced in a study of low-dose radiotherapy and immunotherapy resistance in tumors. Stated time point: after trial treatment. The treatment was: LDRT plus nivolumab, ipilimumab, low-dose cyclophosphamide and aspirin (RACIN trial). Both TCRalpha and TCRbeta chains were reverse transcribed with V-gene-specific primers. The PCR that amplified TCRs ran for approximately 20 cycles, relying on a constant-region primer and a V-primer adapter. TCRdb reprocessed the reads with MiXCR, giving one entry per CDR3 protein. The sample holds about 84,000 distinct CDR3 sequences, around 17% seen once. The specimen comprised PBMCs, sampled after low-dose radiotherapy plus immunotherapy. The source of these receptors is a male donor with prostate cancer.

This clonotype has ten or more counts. The CDR3 nucleotides are TGCAGCGCCGGGGACGGAATTAATGAAAAACTGTTTTTT. Protein: CSAGDGINEKLFF. The genes are TRBV29-1 and TRBJ1-4; perhaps TRBD1 as D (5 bases). The CDR3 consists of 13 residues. Trimming took 7 bases from V and 4 from J, leaving 13 bases between them. Germline assignment: CDR1 SQVTM and CDR2 ANQGSEA.

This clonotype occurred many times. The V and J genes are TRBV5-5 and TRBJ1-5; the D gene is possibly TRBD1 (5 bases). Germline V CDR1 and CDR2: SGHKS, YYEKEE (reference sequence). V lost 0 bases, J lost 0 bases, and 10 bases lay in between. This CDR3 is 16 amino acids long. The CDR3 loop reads CASSLEAGYSNQPQHF. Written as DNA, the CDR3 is TGTGCCAGCAGCTTGGAGGCAGGGTATAGCAATCAGCCCCAGCATTTT.